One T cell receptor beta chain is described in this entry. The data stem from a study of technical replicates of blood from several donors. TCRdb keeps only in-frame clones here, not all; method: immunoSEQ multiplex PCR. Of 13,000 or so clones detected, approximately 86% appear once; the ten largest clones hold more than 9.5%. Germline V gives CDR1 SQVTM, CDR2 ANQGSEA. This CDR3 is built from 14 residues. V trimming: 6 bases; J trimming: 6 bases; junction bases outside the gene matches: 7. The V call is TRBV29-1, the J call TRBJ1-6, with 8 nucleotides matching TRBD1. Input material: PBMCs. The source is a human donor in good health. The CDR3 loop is CSVRDRTLNSPLHF. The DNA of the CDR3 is TGCAGCGTCCGGGACAGGACTCTTAATTCACCCCTCCACTTT.